Listed here are 25 T cell receptor beta chains from one sample, sequenced in a study of neurological immune-mediated disorders. Time point reported: longitudinal time-point 3. TCRdb analysed the 5' RACE reads with MiXCR anew, one entry per CDR3 protein. The sample carries more than 50,000 distinct CDR3 sequences, roughly 8% recorded once. Sequenced input: PBMCs. Source of these receptors: a woman between 35 and 50 years old in good health.

With respect to this clonotype: A read error may explain this, as a much larger clone is one base away. V and J are TRBV24-1 and TRBJ2-7; D is uncertain. This CDR3 has 13 residues. Germline V gives CDR1 KGHDR, CDR2 SFDVKD. This CDR3 reads CATSHLKDRRQYF. The CDR3, as DNA: TGTGCCACCAGTCATTTGAAGGATAGGCGGCAGTACTTC.

Of note for this clonotype: The junction shows a germline mismatch at one end, possibly a read error. V gene TRBV12-3 or TRBV12-4 combines with J gene TRBJ2-3, with D possibly matching TRBD1 (8 bases). This CDR3 is built from 14 residues. Here the CDR3 reads CASRSTGEGRTEYF. The CDR3 coding sequence is TGTGCCAGCAGATCGACAGGGGAGGGGCGTACGGAGTATTTT.

This clonotype has at least ten counts. V gene TRBV5-1 combines with J gene TRBJ2-2; no reliable D call. CDR3 length: 13 amino acids. The germline V and J ends were trimmed by 6 bases and 0 bases, with 6 bases remaining between them. Germline V gives CDR1 SGHRS, CDR2 YFSETQ. CDR3 in DNA: TGCGCCAGCACCACGGCGAACACCGGGGAGCTGTTTTTT. This codes for CASTTANTGELFF.

The sample holds many counts of this clonotype. This rearrangement joins TRBV4-3 to TRBJ2-6; the match to TRBD1 covers 8 bases. Germline V gives CDR1 LGHNA, CDR2 YSLEER. Trimming took 0 bases from V and 1 from J; bases not matched to a gene: 5. The CDR3 is made up of 18 amino acids. The CDR3 region is CASSQDGQGPSGANVLTF. CDR3 coding DNA: TGCGCCAGCAGCCAAGATGGACAGGGCCCATCTGGGGCCAACGTCCTGACTTTC.

As for this clonotype: The CDR3 ends on some other residue instead of the conserved phenylalanine or tryptophan, so this is likely a read error. The V gene is TRBV5-1, the J gene TRBJ2-5; TRBD2 might be the D (6 bases). This CDR3 contains 13 residues. V dropped 4 bases and J dropped 1 base, with 8 bases sitting between them. Germline V gene data show CDR1 as SGHRS and CDR2 as YFSETQ. CDR3 loop: CASSRGLQETQYV. CDR3 nucleotide sequence: TGCGCCAGCAGCCGGGGACTCCAAGAGACCCAGTACGTA.

In this sample, this clonotype turned up many times. The chain employs TRBV7-2 and TRBJ1-5; D perhaps matches TRBD1 (5 bases). The germline V and J ends were trimmed by 5 bases and 0 bases, with 11 bases remaining between them. The CDR3 runs 15 residues. CDR1 is SGHTA, CDR2 FQGNSA, per germline. The CDR3 sequence is CASSPRDGSNQPQHF. CDR3 sequence (DNA): TGTGCCAGCAGCCCCCGGGACGGTAGCAATCAGCCCCAGCATTTT. The full variable domain, with the rest looked up from reference TRBV7-2 and TRBJ1-5, is GAGVSQSPSNKVTEKGKDVELRCDPISGHTALYWYRQSLGQGLEFLIYFQGNSAPDKSGLPSDRFSAERTGGSVSTLTIQRTQQEDSAVYLCASSPRDGSNQPQHFGDGTRLSIL.

The table lists this clonotype with many counts. The gene calls are TRBV2 and TRBJ2-3; D gene ambiguous. The germline gives CDR1 SNHLY, CDR2 FYNNEI. The V gene lost 7 bases and the J gene lost 6 bases, with 17 bases spanning the gap. The CDR3 sequence is 14 residues long. CDR3 sequence reads: CASIGLVGVDTQYF. CDR3 in DNA: TGTGCCAGCATAGGTCTGGTTGGAGTGGATACGCAGTATTTT.

This clonotype was recorded at least ten times. DNA for the CDR3: TGCGCCAGCAGCCTCGGACAGGGGAGGGATGGCTACACCTTC. Protein product: CASSLGQGRDGYTF. The chain is built from TRBV5-1 and TRBJ1-2; 9 bases align to TRBD1. There are 14 residues in the CDR3. Germline V gene data show CDR1 as SGHRS and CDR2 as YFSETQ. Trimming removed 4 bases from V and 6 bases from J; junction bases left unmatched: 7.

This rearrangement joins TRBV20-1 to TRBJ2-7; TRBD1 aligns across 7 bases. Trimming removed 5 bases from V and 5 bases from J; junction bases left unmatched: 6. This CDR3 spans 12 amino acids. The germline CDR1 and CDR2 sequences are DFQATT and SNEGSKA (reference sequence). The CDR3 DNA is TGCAGTGCTGGTGAGACAGGGCACGAGCAGTACTTC. Translated: CSAGETGHEQYF.

There are many counts of this clonotype. This chain connects TRBV5-6 to TRBJ1-2; maybe TRBD1 (5 bases). Trimming left V 2 bases short and J 2 bases short, with 7 bases between. Germline V gives CDR1 SGHDT, CDR2 YYEEEE. CDR3 length equals 13 residues. The CDR3 loop reads CASSFGQNYGYTF. In DNA, the CDR3 is TGTGCCAGCAGCTTCGGACAAAACTATGGCTACACCTTC.

This clonotype was detected many times. CDR3 coding DNA: TGTGCCAGCAGTGAATCCCACAGCAACTATGGCTACACCTTC. Protein sequence: CASSESHSNYGYTF. The chain employs TRBV6-1 and TRBJ1-2; D is uncertain. Germline V gene data show CDR1 as MNHNS and CDR2 as SASEGT. The V end lost 2 bases, the J end lost 2 bases, and 9 bases lay between the germline ends. CDR3 length equals 14 residues.

This clonotype was counted ten times or more. The rearrangement joins TRBV29-1 to TRBJ2-7, with D possibly being TRBD2 (6 bases). CDR1 SQVTM and CDR2 ANQGSEA come from the germline V gene. The CDR3 contains 13 residues. V lost 6 bases to trimming and J lost 1 base, with 13 bases between them. The CDR3 DNA sequence: TGCAGCGTCGGGAGTAGCGCGTCCTACGAGCAGTACTTC. It translates to CSVGSSASYEQYF.

This clonotype was detected ten times or more. The chain recombines TRBV6-2 or TRBV6-3 with TRBJ1-5; TRBD1 aligns across 7 bases. CDR3 length: 16 amino acids. Per germline, CDR1 MNHEY and CDR2 SVGEGT. Unmatched junction bases numbered 8, after V lost 0 bases and J lost 6 bases. The CDR3 bases are TGTGCCAGCAGTTACTCGAGTAGGGGGCGGTCTCAGCCCCAGCATTTT. Amino acid sequence: CASSYSSRGRSQPQHF.

This clonotype was found many times. The chain carries TRBV5-5 and TRBJ2-7; D is unclear. The germline V gene encodes CDR1 SGHKS and CDR2 YYEKEE (reference sequence). Trimming removed 4 bases from V and 2 bases from J, with 10 bases in between. The CDR3 is made up of 13 amino acids. DNA for the CDR3: TGTGCCAGCAGCCCCACTGAAGCCTACGAGCAGTACTTC. It encodes CASSPTEAYEQYF.

This clonotype was counted many times. V usage is TRBV20-1 and J usage is TRBJ2-3; 8 nucleotides agree with TRBD1. Germline V gene data show CDR1 as DFQATT and CDR2 as SNEGSKA (reference sequence). The V gene end was trimmed by 8 bases and the J gene end by 7 bases; junction bases not matched to a gene: 2. The CDR3 contains 10 residues. Written as DNA, the CDR3 is TGCAGTACAGGGGGAAATACGCAGTATTTT. This codes for CSTGGNTQYF.

This clonotype was counted ten times or more. The rearrangement joins TRBV12-3 or TRBV12-4 to TRBJ2-7; maybe TRBD1 (6 bases). This CDR3 has 16 residues. V was cut by 8 bases and J by 2 bases, with 22 bases left in between. CDR3 coding DNA: TGTGCCAGCTCATACAGCTGGCAGGGGCCAACCTACGAGCAGTACTTC. This sequence encodes CASSYSWQGPTYEQYF.

The sample holds many counts of this clonotype. The V call is TRBV5-1, the J call TRBJ1-2, with a tentative D call TRBD1 (5 bases). Deletions cut 2 bases from V and 7 bases from J, with 12 bases between. CDR3 length: 13 residues. Per germline, CDR1 SGHRS and CDR2 YFSETQ. Written as DNA, the CDR3 is TGCGCCAGCAGCTTTGGGGGATCGGGTGGCTACACCTTC. Protein: CASSFGGSGGYTF.

This clonotype was observed many times. V gene TRBV5-1 combines with J gene TRBJ1-3; 9 bases align to TRBD1. Germline V lookup: CDR1 SGHRS, CDR2 YFSETQ. V shed 3 bases, J shed 4 bases, and the junction held 11 bases outside the gene matches. CDR3 length: 17 amino acids. CDR3 loop: CASSSGGQGLIGNTIYF. CDR3 nucleotide sequence: TGCGCCAGCAGCTCGGGGGGACAGGGACTCATCGGAAACACCATATATTTT.

At least ten counts were recorded for this clonotype. The rearrangement joins TRBV2 to TRBJ1-5, with a tentative D call TRBD1 (6 bases). CDR1 and CDR2 (germline): SNHLY, FYNNEI. This CDR3 comprises 15 residues. V lost 7 bases and J lost 1, with 14 bases in between. Written as DNA, the CDR3 is TGTGCCAGCAAGTACAGGGATGCGAGCAATCAGCCCCAGCATTTT. Translation: CASKYRDASNQPQHF.

This clonotype was picked up many times. The CDR3, as DNA: TGTGCCACCAGTGATTCGGGAGGCAATCAGCCCCAGCATTTT. It translates to CATSDSGGNQPQHF. The chain is built from TRBV24-1 and TRBJ1-5; D unresolved. The CDR3 consists of 14 residues. From germline, CDR1 is KGHDR and CDR2 SFDVKD. V was cut by 2 bases and J by 2 bases, with 6 bases left in between.

This clonotype appeared many times. The gene calls are TRBV7-2 and TRBJ2-3, with 8 bases lining up with TRBD2. From germline, CDR1 is SGHTA and CDR2 FQGNSA. With V trimmed by 8 bases and J by 0 bases, 7 bases remained unmatched. The CDR3 sequence is 15 residues long. The CDR3 DNA is TGTGCCAGCCGACCTCAGCGGGGGAGCACAGATACGCAGTATTTT. It specifies CASRPQRGSTDTQYF.

This clonotype has at least ten counts. The V call is TRBV7-8, the J call TRBJ2-5; D perhaps matches TRBD2 (6 bases). Germline V CDR1 and CDR2: SGHVS, FQNEAQ. The CDR3 consists of 14 residues. V gave up 2 bases and J gave up 4 bases, with 11 bases separating them. The CDR3 coding sequence is TGTGCCAGCAGCTTAAATCGGGGGAGAGAGACCCAGTACTTC. It specifies CASSLNRGRETQYF.

This clonotype came up many times. The J gene is TRBJ2-2, the V gene TRBV15; TRBD2 matches 9 bases. Germline CDR1 is LNHNV and CDR2 is YYDKDF (reference sequence). The V gene end was trimmed by 4 bases and the J gene end by 5 bases; junction bases not matched to a gene: 8. There are 16 residues in the CDR3. CDR3 protein: CATSKSLAGRTGELFF. The CDR3 DNA reads as TGTGCCACCAGCAAGTCTCTAGCGGGGAGGACCGGGGAGCTGTTTTTT.

This clonotype was counted at least ten times. V usage is TRBV5-1 and J usage is TRBJ2-2; 7 positions agree with TRBD1. Trimming removed 2 bases from V and 7 bases from J; junction bases left unmatched: 5. This CDR3 is built from 14 residues. The V gene's germline CDR1 is SGHRS and CDR2 YFSETQ. The CDR3: CASSFQGDSGELFF. The CDR3 DNA reads as TGCGCCAGCAGCTTTCAGGGGGACAGCGGGGAGCTGTTTTTT.

In its sample, this clonotype was seen many times. This chain uses TRBV3-1 with TRBJ1-1, with no clear D. The germline V and J ends were trimmed by 0 bases and 1 base, with 6 bases remaining between them. Germline V gene data show CDR1 as LGHDT and CDR2 as YNNKEL (reference sequence). The CDR3 is 14 residues long. CDR3 loop: CASSQDLENTEAFF. CDR3 coding DNA: TGTGCCAGCAGCCAAGATCTGGAGAACACTGAAGCTTTCTTT.